A single sample gave rise to the 13 T cell receptor beta chains below, sequenced in a study of blood T cell repertoires in COVID-19. This table comes from immunoSEQ multiplex PCR, and its TCRdb copy is limited to in-frame clones, with some not included. This sample has about 200,000 clones, with 65% to 90% found just once. The sample comprised peripheral blood. These receptors were obtained from a human donor in a cohort sampled during active COVID-19.

V and J are TRBV2 and TRBJ2-3; TRBD2 agrees at 11 bases. This CDR3 has 14 residues. V shed 4 bases and J 8 bases; nucleotides not matched to a gene: 5. CDR1 and CDR2 (germline): SNHLY, FYNNEI. The chain's CDR3 is CASSVLAGEVTQYF. Written as DNA, the CDR3 is TGTGCCAGCAGTGTACTAGCGGGAGAGGTTACGCAGTATTTT.

The rearrangement joins TRBV4-1 to TRBJ2-5, with 7 bases identical to TRBD1. V lost 1 base, J lost 3 bases, and 2 bases stayed unmatched. Germline assignment: CDR1 MGHRA and CDR2 YSYEKL. CDR3 size: 14 residues. The DNA for the CDR3 is TGCGCCAGCAGCCAAGGTACAGGGGAAGAGACCCAGTACTTC. Protein product: CASSQGTGEETQYF.

Worth noting for this clone: One end of the junction is discordant with germline, which a read error may explain. The chain combines TRBV7-7 with TRBJ2-3, with 8 bases fitting TRBD2. Germline V gene lookup returns CDR1 SSHAT and CDR2 FNYEAQ (reference sequence). The CDR3 spans 15 residues. In DNA form, the CDR3 reads TGTGCTAGCAGCTTAACGGGAGGGCCCATAGATACGCAGTATTTT. Its translation is CASSLTGGPIDTQYF.

V usage is TRBV24-1 and J usage is TRBJ1-1; a possible D gene is TRBD1 (5 bases). The V end was cut by 10 bases, the J end by 0 bases, with 11 bases between. CDR1 and CDR2 from the germline V gene are KGHDR and SFDVKD. This CDR3 spans 13 amino acids. The CDR3 sequence is CATTQGMNTEAFF. Written as DNA, the CDR3 is TGTGCCACTACCCAGGGCATGAACACTGAAGCTTTCTTT.

The CDR3 DNA sequence: TGTGCCTGGAGTGGGGGACAGGCCGCGCGTTACGAGCAGTACTTC. This encodes CAWSGGQAARYEQYF. The chain joins TRBV30 to TRBJ2-7, with 8 bases matching TRBD1. The CDR3 totals 15 residues. V lost 1 base, J lost 4 bases, and 9 bases stayed unmatched. Per the germline V gene, CDR1 is GTSNPN and CDR2 is SVGIG (reference sequence).

The chain joins TRBV4-1 to TRBJ2-7; tentative D call: TRBD2 (6 bases). This CDR3 has 14 residues. The germline V gene encodes CDR1 MGHRA and CDR2 YSYEKL. V dropped 1 base and J dropped 6 bases, with 13 bases sitting between them. CDR3 region: CASSQGGLGGEQYF. The CDR3 DNA follows: TGCGCCAGCAGCCAAGGGGGCTTGGGAGGCGAGCAGTACTTC.

The rearrangement joins TRBV13 to TRBJ2-5, with D unclear. This CDR3 has 17 residues. Trimming left V 0 bases short and J 1 base short, with 15 bases between. Germline V gene lookup returns CDR1 PRHDT and CDR2 FYEKMQ (reference sequence). In DNA, the CDR3 is TGTGCCAGCAGCTTAGGTTTCGAGCCCTTCCCCCAAGAGACCCAGTACTTC. This translates into CASSLGFEPFPQETQYF.

The V and J genes are TRBV7-2 and TRBJ1-2; 7 nucleotides agree with TRBD1. V dropped 3 bases and J dropped 8; count of bases not matched to a gene: 9. Germline V gene data show CDR1 as SGHTA and CDR2 as FQGNSA. The CDR3 is 14 residues long. CDR3 region: CASSFPDRAIGYTF. The CDR3 coding sequence is TGTGCCAGCAGCTTCCCCGACAGGGCTATAGGCTACACCTTC.

The CDR3 reads CASSLPKGTGSEAFF. The CDR3 bases are TGTGCCAGCAGTTTACCCAAAGGGACAGGCTCAGAAGCTTTCTTT. The chain carries TRBV28 and TRBJ1-1, with 8 nucleotides matching TRBD1. J lost 8 bases, V lost 2 bases, and 10 bases had no gene match. This CDR3 has 15 residues. Germline loops: CDR1 MDHEN, CDR2 SYDVKM.

The rearrangement uses TRBV7-9 and TRBJ2-1; D ambiguous. The CDR3 has 14 amino acids. In germline, CDR1 is SEHNR, CDR2 FQNEAQ (reference sequence). The germline V and J ends were trimmed by 1 base and 9 bases, with 13 bases remaining between them. The CDR3 region has the DNA TGTGCCAGCAGCTTAGACCTAGATCGTTTTGAGCAGTTCTTC. This translates into CASSLDLDRFEQFF.

The chain employs TRBV2 and TRBJ1-5; D is possibly TRBD1 (5 bases). Germline CDR1 and CDR2: SNHLY and FYNNEI. V lost 1 base and J lost 7, with 14 bases in between. CDR3 size: 15 residues. The CDR3 nucleotides are TGTGCCAGCAGTGAAGTCGGCAGGGTAAGGCAGCCCCAGCATTTT. Its protein is CASSEVGRVRQPQHF.

The V gene is TRBV7-2, the J gene TRBJ1-5; 7 bases are a match to TRBD1. V lost 3 bases and J lost 5; bases outside the gene matches: 10. Germline-derived CDR1 and CDR2 are SGHTA and FQGNSA. The CDR3 has 16 amino acids. The chain's CDR3 is CASSFEGAAPYQPQHF. The CDR3 DNA is TGTGCCAGCAGCTTCGAGGGGGCCGCTCCGTATCAGCCCCAGCATTTT.

The rearrangement joins TRBV5-5 to TRBJ2-7; 8 nucleotides align to TRBD1. CDR3 length: 15 amino acids. With V trimmed by 0 bases and J by 3 bases, 5 bases remained unmatched. CDR1 and CDR2 from the germline V gene are SGHKS and YYEKEE (reference sequence). CDR3 region: CASSLAPGGRYEQYF. CDR3 sequence (DNA): TGTGCCAGCAGCTTGGCCCCAGGGGGCCGCTACGAGCAGTACTTC.